The rows below give T cell receptor beta chains drawn from one sample of a study of shared clonotypes between healthy human individuals. The protocol was immunoSEQ multiplex PCR, while the TCRdb copy is restricted to in-frame clones and leaves out a portion. The data contain roughly 2,000,000 clones, about 95% of them singletons. The sequencing input was naive CD8+ T cells sorted from blood. These receptors were taken from a man between 18 and 35 years old in good health. Both conserved end residues are part of each CDR3. A D gene is named only where the DNA matches it firmly. Size values are once, few and many counts, or a class for expanded clones, and some rows have none.

clone size	V gene	J gene	D gene	CDR3 DNA	CDR3 protein
-	TRBV27	TRBJ2-5	TRBD2	TGTGCCAGCAGTACGACGGCGGGAGCGGGGGGACAACTAGAGACCCAGTACTTC	CASSTTAGAGGQLETQYF
-	TRBV19	TRBJ1-1	-	TGTGCCAGTAGTATAGTGCCTGGCACTGAAGCTTTCTTT	CASSIVPGTEAFF
-	TRBV2	TRBJ2-1	TRBD2	TGTGCCAGCAGGTTGACTAGCCGCAATGAGCAGTTCTTC	CASRLTSRNEQFF
once	TRBV7-9	TRBJ2-7	TRBD2	TGTGCCAGCAGCCCGTGGGAGCGGGATAAATACGAGCAGTACTTC	CASSPWERDKYEQYF
-	TRBV10-1	TRBJ2-7	TRBD2	TGCGCCAGCAGAGGACTAGCGGGAGGGCCCCACGAGCAGTACTTC	CASRGLAGGPHEQYF
-	TRBV7-8	TRBJ2-1	-	TGTGCCAGCACCCCAACGGCAGGGCGACCCTACAATGAGCAGTTCTTC	CASTPTAGRPYNEQFF
-	TRBV9	TRBJ2-3	-	TGTGCCAGCAGCTCGAGCAGCGGAACAGATACGCAGTATTTT	CASSSSSGTDTQYF
-	TRBV28	TRBJ2-5	-	TGTGCCAGCAGTTCAGCCTATACAGGGTACCAAGAGACCCAGTACTTC	CASSSAYTGYQETQYF
-	TRBV5-1	TRBJ1-1	TRBD1	TGCGCCAGCAGCCCGGGGACAGTTGAAGCTTTCTTT	CASSPGTVEAFF
-	TRBV28	TRBJ1-1	-	TGTGCCAGCAGTCTTCGTTGGACTGAAGCTTTCTTT	CASSLRWTEAFF
-	TRBV2	TRBJ1-1	-	TGTGCCAGCAGTGATCGGGTACAGCCGAACACTGAAGCTTTCTTT	CASSDRVQPNTEAFF
-	TRBV19	TRBJ2-1	-	TGTGCCAGTAGTATAGATGAGGAGTCCTACAATGAGCAGTTCTTC	CASSIDEESYNEQFF
-	TRBV7-8	TRBJ2-1	TRBD2	TGTGCCAGCAGCTTAGGACTAGCGGGGGGGCAGTCCTACAATGAGCAGTTCTTC	CASSLGLAGGQSYNEQFF
-	TRBV27	TRBJ2-1	-	TGTGCCAGCAGTTTATCGGCGGGCACTGAGCAGTTCTTC	CASSLSAGTEQFF
once	TRBV2	TRBJ1-1	-	TGTGCCAGCAGGGTGTTTGGGGGGGAGCCTGAAGCTTTCTTT	CASRVFGGEPEAFF
-	TRBV5-4	TRBJ2-1	TRBD1	TGTGCCAGCAGCCCGGACAGGTTCAATGAGCAGTTCTTC	CASSPDRFNEQFF
-	TRBV21-1	TRBJ1-3	-	TGTGCCAGCAGCAAGGCTGGGGTTCGAACTGGAAACACCATATATTTT	CASSKAGVRTGNTIYF
-	TRBV9	TRBJ2-2	-	TGTGCCAGCAGCGCCCCCTGGGGCACCGGGGAGCTGTTTTTT	CASSAPWGTGELFF
-	TRBV6-1	TRBJ2-7	TRBD2	TGTGCCAGCAGTGAGCCGGGACTAGCGGGGGTGTGGGAGCAGTACTTC	CASSEPGLAGVWEQYF
-	TRBV7-9	TRBJ2-7	TRBD2	TGTGCCAGCAGCCCGGGGGGGCTTTACGAGCAGTACTTC	CASSPGGLYEQYF
once	TRBV18	TRBJ1-5	-	TGTGCCAGCCCGCCATGGGGCCACAATCAGCCCCAGCATTTT	CASPPWGHNQPQHF
-	TRBV6-4	TRBJ1-5	-	TGTGCCAGCAGTGACGCGGATCCGGGGGGGCTTCAGCCCCAGCATTTT	CASSDADPGGLQPQHF
-	TRBV7-3	TRBJ2-3	-	TGTGCCAGCAGCTTGGACAACACAGATACGCAGTATTTT	CASSLDNTDTQYF
-	TRBV6-6	TRBJ2-2	TRBD2	TGTGCCAGCAGTTATAGCGGGGGGGGAGCGGTGGAGCTGTTTTTT	CASSYSGGGAVELFF
once	TRBV27	TRBJ1-1	TRBD1	TGTGCCAGCAGCCTGACAGGGGAGCAAGATGAAGCTTTCTTT	CASSLTGEQDEAFF
once	TRBV5-8	TRBJ2-7	-	TGTGCCAGCAGCTCCTATCCGCTAGGTCTAGGCGAGCAGTACTTC	CASSSYPLGLGEQYF
-	TRBV5-1	TRBJ1-1	TRBD1	TGCGCCAGCAGCTTAGGACAGGGGCATGGGAGAACTGAAGCTTTCTTT	CASSLGQGHGRTEAFF
-	TRBV10-3	TRBJ2-7	TRBD2	TGTGCCATCATGGAGGCGGGGGGGTCCGGGCAGTACTTC	CAIMEAGGSGQYF
-	TRBV11-2	TRBJ2-1	TRBD2	TGTGCCAGCACCGTACTAGCGGGGGATTACAATGAGCAGTTCTTC	CASTVLAGDYNEQFF
-	TRBV7-9	TRBJ2-3	TRBD2	TGTGCCAGCAGCCCCTATAGCGGGGGGGCGGATACGCAGTATTTT	CASSPYSGGADTQYF